The next 8 T cell receptor beta chains were all read from a single sample in a study of CD8+CD57+ T cells in acquired aplastic anemia. TCR beta VDJ combinations and CDR3 sequences were profiled from genomic DNA. TCRdb called the reads again in MiXCR, with one record for every CDR3 protein. This table has roughly 160,000 distinct CDR3 sequences, 50% to 75% appearing once. What was sequenced was sorted CD4+, CD8+, or CD8+CD57+ T cells (not recorded which) from PBMCs. Receptor source: a human donor in good health.

There are many counts of this clonotype. The gene calls are TRBV11-2 and TRBJ2-7; D is perhaps TRBD1 or TRBD2 (5 bases each). V lost 5 bases, J lost 3 bases, and 17 bases lay in between. The CDR3 extends over 15 amino acids. Germline V lookup: CDR1 SGHAT, CDR2 FQNNGV. DNA of the CDR3: TGTGCCAGCAGCCAAAACCCGGGACGGAACTACGAGCAGTACTTC. Translated: CASSQNPGRNYEQYF. Supplemented by reference TRBV11-2 and TRBJ2-7, the full variable domain reads EAGVAQSPRYKIIEKRQSVAFWCNPISGHATLYWYQQILGQGPKLLIQFQNNGVVDDSQLPKDRFSAERLKGVDSTLKIQPAKLEDSAVYLCASSQNPGRNYEQYFGPGTRLTVT.

The rearrangement links TRBV20-1 to TRBJ2-5; D remains ambiguous. The CDR3 loop spans 12 amino acids. With 0 bases removed from V and 4 bases from J, the gap between germline ends came to 6 bases. Germline-derived CDR1 and CDR2 are DFQATT and SNEGSKA (reference sequence). In DNA, the CDR3 is TGCAGTGCTAGAGATCTTGGAGAGACCCAGTACTTC. It encodes CSARDLGETQYF.

This clonotype was seen once. This sequence joins TRBV20-1 and TRBJ2-1; D uncertain. V lost 5 bases and J lost 3, with 11 bases in between. Looked up from germline, CDR1 is DFQATT and CDR2 is SNEGSKA (reference sequence). The CDR3 is 13 amino acids. The CDR3 DNA reads TGCAGTGCTGTAGCTGGAAGCTACAATGAGCAGTTCTTC. Amino acid sequence: CSAVAGSYNEQFF.

This clonotype has a single count. V is TRBV9 and J is TRBJ1-5, with D unclear. Germline CDR1 reads SGDLS; CDR2 reads YYNGEE. The CDR3 sequence is 13 residues long. V lost 2 bases and J lost 0, with 3 bases in between. The CDR3 sequence is CASSVNSNQPQHF. For the CDR3, the DNA is TGTGCCAGCAGCGTTAATAGCAATCAGCCCCAGCATTTT.

This clonotype was counted at least ten times. V usage is TRBV2 and J usage is TRBJ1-3, with D uncertain. This CDR3 contains 15 residues. The V gene lost 4 bases and the J gene lost 0 bases, with 10 bases spanning the gap. Per germline, CDR1 SNHLY and CDR2 FYNNEI. The CDR3 coding sequence is TGTGCCAGCAGTGTCAATGGAGGCTCTGGAAACACCATATATTTT. Translated, it gives CASSVNGGSGNTIYF. Supplemented by reference TRBV2 and TRBJ1-3, the full variable domain reads EPEVTQTPSHQVTQMGQEVILRCVPISNHLYFYWYRQILGQKVEFLVSFYNNEISEKSEIFDDQFSVERPDGSNFTLKIRSTKLEDSAMYFCASSVNGGSGNTIYFGEGSWLTVV.

The rearrangement links TRBV9 to TRBJ1-6, with a possible D match to TRBD1 (5 bases). V lost 4 bases and J lost 7, with 18 bases in between. CDR1 and CDR2 from the germline V gene are SGDLS and YYNGEE. The CDR3 is 16 residues long. This CDR3 is CASSLRGGGANSPLHF. In DNA, the CDR3 is TGTGCCAGCAGCCTACGCGGGGGAGGGGCGAATTCACCCCTCCACTTT.

Ten or more counts support this clonotype. The chain's CDR3 is CASSDRGGNTIYF. The CDR3 nucleotides are TGTGCCAGTAGTGATCGGGGTGGAAACACCATATATTTT. The genes are TRBV19 and TRBJ1-3; D uncertain. The CDR3 is 13 amino acids. V gave up 5 bases and J gave up 3 bases, with 8 bases separating them. Germline assignment: CDR1 LNHDA and CDR2 SQIVND (reference sequence).

The chain couples TRBV7-8 to TRBJ2-6; 12 positions match TRBD2. The V gene end was trimmed by 5 bases and the J gene end by 8 bases; junction bases not matched to a gene: 10. Germline-derived CDR1 and CDR2 are SGHVS and FQNEAQ. The CDR3 extends over 17 amino acids. The CDR3: CASSLGLAGIRTNVLTF. The CDR3 region has the DNA TGTGCCAGCAGCCTAGGACTAGCGGGAATTAGGACCAACGTCCTGACTTTC.